This T cell receptor beta chain appears in the sequencing data of a study of beta chain features in type 1 diabetes (dated by TCRdb to the late 2010s). With respect to the entire study: Patients and healthy donors did not differ in mean age, gender distribution, total cell number or subset yield. A total of 107,917,701 sorted cells were examined across all samples, and the number of cells per subset was strongly correlated with RNA yield. The study compared TCRB repertoires of sorted circulating CD4+ T cell subsets between recently diagnosed type 1 diabetes patients and matched healthy donors. Regulatory and stem cell-like memory subsets were obtained from only 8 patients and roughly 8 healthy donors, while naive and central memory subsets were obtained from all 30 or so donors. General study outcomes and caveats: The naive, central memory and regulatory TCRB repertoires appeared to resemble one another more closely among patients than among healthy donors. Because the HLA sub-analyses included only small numbers of individuals, any influence of HLA type on TCRB rearrangement was left unresolved. In all four CD4+ subsets, TCRB CDR3 length was moderately but significantly shorter in type 1 diabetes patients. Because cDNA was sequenced instead of genomic DNA, highly expressing activated cells could be over-represented, though the groups showed no difference in activation or CD3 levels. Shorter templates might have been favored by PCR, but patient and control samples were amplified and corrected together, so both groups would have been affected equally by any skew. Patients with type 1 diabetes made fewer insertions and deleted more nucleotides at VDJ recombination sites, implying thymic rearrangement abnormalities.

With respect to this clone: Its cognate antigen has yet to be identified. No per-base quality is available; no much larger clone lies one base away.

Each donor gave one peripheral blood draw, averaging roughly 120 mL, which was collected into heparinised tubes. A BD FACSAria II was used to sort naive, central memory, regulatory and stem cell-like memory CD4+ T cells with a panel that included CD45RO, CCR7, CD25, CD127, CD95 and CD27. Every sorted population had a purity above 95%. PBMCs were isolated immediately by Lymphoprep density gradient centrifugation and stained directly without culture. So that batch effects would be minimized, each experiment stained and sorted samples in pairs, pairing one healthy donor with one patient. The entire amount of isolated RNA was reverse transcribed using the High Capacity cDNA Reverse Transcription Kit, so the sequenced TCRB transcripts were expressed ones. Deep immunoSEQ sequencing was performed on naive, central memory and regulatory T cell samples, with an average of around 3.4 million total reads per sample. Sorted cells were lysed in RLT buffer, and RNA was extracted using DNase-treated RNeasy Micro or Mini kits according to cell number. To prevent cross-contamination, each cell subset was processed individually, whereas patient and healthy donor samples were processed jointly. TCRB sequences were amplified from cDNA with the immunoSEQ multiplex PCR, producing 87-bp fragments spanning the CDR3 region. Amplicons were sequenced on the Illumina HiSeq platform. As for the original processing: Synthetic template baselines were used to correct PCR bias computationally, reads within Hamming distance 2 were collapsed, and singletons that could not be merged were discarded. By aligning reads against IMGT, V, D and J genes, CDR3 length, and insertions or deletions at six rearrangement sites were assigned. Within each subset, clonotype counts were normalized to the number of sorted cells before true diversity and Gini coefficients were calculated with the tcR R package. The overlap coefficient, calculated on TCRB nucleotide sequences, was used to quantify repertoire sharing. Out-of-frame TCRB sequences from naive cells were analyzed to stand in for the pre-selection repertoire. TCRdb holds this immuneACCESS table with in-frame rearrangements only. Some clones are missing; in checked studies, unresolved V genes explain under half, and the rest has no known cause. D and trimming were read from the DNA, whereas the V and J calls and clone size are those reported in that table. Across this sample there are about 710,000 clones, with around 15% seen only once. The top ten clonotypes cover 0.03% to 0.04% of the sample.

This TCR derives from a man between 18 and 35 years old with type 1 diabetes. Sequencing was carried out using naive CD4+ T cells from blood. The cell subset or site label for this specimen denotes: true naive CD4+ T cells.

The encoded CDR3 is CAWSSSPRAFF. The base sequence is TGTGCCTGGAGTAGTAGCCCCAGGGCTTTCTTT. The chain joins TRBV30 to TRBJ1-1; the D gene identity is not certain. V was cut back by 2 bases and J by 11 bases, leaving a gap of 12 bases between them. CDR1 GTSNPN and CDR2 SVGIG are derived from the germline V gene (reference sequence). The CDR3, cysteine through phenylalanine, is 11 amino acids long. Only the CDR3 DNA is retained, 33 bases long and in frame from the first base.